Included here is one TCR beta chain sequence, with context. Measured with immunoSEQ multiplex PCR; TCRdb has only the in-frame clones, and not every one. The sample holds 60,000 to 80,000 clones, 65% to 80% seen once. This entry comes from a study of early stage breast cancer tumors. Across the study: Among some twelve ER+/PR+/HER2- tumors, eight were ductal, four lobular.

V was trimmed by 6 bases and J by 4 bases, leaving 10 bases between them. Germline CDR1 reads ENHRY; CDR2 reads SYGVKD. The length of the CDR3 is 13 residues. This chain connects TRBV10-3 to TRBJ2-4; D tentatively reads TRBD1 or TRBD2 (6 bases each). The specimen sequenced was blood. The TCR comes from a person in their sixties with breast cancer. The CDR3 spells CAIRGGGKNIQYF. Here the CDR3 DNA reads TGTGCCATCAGAGGAGGGGGTAAAAACATTCAGTACTTC.